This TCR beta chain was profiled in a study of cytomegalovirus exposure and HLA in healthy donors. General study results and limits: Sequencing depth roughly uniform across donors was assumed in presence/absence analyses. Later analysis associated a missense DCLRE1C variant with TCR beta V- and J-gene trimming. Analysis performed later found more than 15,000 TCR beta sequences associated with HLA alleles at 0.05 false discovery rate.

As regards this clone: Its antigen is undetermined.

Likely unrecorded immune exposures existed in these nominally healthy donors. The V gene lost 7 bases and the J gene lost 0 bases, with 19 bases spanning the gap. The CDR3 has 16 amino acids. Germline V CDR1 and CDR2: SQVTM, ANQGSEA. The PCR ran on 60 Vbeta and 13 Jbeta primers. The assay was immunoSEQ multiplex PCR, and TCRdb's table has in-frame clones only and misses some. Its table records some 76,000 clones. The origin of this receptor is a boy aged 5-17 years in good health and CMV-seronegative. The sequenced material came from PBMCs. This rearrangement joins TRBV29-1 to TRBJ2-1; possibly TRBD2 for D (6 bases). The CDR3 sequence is CSGAQTGGNSYNEQFF. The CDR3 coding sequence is TGCAGCGGGGCCCAGACCGGCGGGAACTCCTACAATGAGCAGTTCTTC.